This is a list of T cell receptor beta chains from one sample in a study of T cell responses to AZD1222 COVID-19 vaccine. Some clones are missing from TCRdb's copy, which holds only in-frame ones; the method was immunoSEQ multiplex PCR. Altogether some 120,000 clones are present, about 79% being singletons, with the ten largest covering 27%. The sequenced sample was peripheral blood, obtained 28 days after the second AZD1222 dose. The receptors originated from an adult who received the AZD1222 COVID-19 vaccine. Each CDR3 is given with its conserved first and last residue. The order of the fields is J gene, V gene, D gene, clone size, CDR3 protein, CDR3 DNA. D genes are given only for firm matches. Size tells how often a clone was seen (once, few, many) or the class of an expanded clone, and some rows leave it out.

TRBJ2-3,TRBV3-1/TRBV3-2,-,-,CASSQSLANTQYF,TGTGCCAGCAGCCAGTCTCTAGCAAATACGCAGTATTTT
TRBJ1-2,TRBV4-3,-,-,CASSQNMGYGYTF,TGCGCCAGCAGCCAAAATATGGGCTATGGCTACACCTTC
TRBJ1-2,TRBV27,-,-,CASSFLRGSNYGYTF,TGTGCCAGCAGTTTCCTCAGGGGATCTAACTATGGCTACACCTTC
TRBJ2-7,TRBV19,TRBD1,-,CASTKGGQGYEQYF,TGTGCCAGTACCAAGGGAGGACAGGGGTACGAGCAGTACTTC
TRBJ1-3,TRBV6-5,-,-,CASSLAPRAGNTIYF,TGTGCCAGCAGCCTAGCACCCAGGGCTGGAAACACCATATATTTT
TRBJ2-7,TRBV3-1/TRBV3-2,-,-,CASSPTLGVSSYEQYF,TGTGCCAGCAGCCCGACTCTCGGGGTAAGCTCCTACGAGCAGTACTTC
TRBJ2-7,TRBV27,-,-,CASSFLGTRVTYEQYF,TGTGCCAGCAGTTTCTTAGGGACAAGGGTGACCTACGAGCAGTACTTC
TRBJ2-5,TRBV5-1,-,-,CASSLPGGVQETQYF,TGCGCCAGCAGCTTGCCTGGAGGGGTCCAAGAGACCCAGTACTTC
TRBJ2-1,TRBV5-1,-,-,CASSLFGGEQFF,TGCGCCAGCAGCTTGTTTGGGGGTGAGCAGTTCTTC
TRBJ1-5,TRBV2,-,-,CASNEYYQPQHF,TGTGCCAGCAATGAGTACTATCAGCCCCAGCATTTT
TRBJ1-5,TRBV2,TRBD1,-,CASSGARQGAQPQHF,TGTGCCAGCAGTGGGGCCAGACAGGGAGCACAGCCCCAGCATTTT
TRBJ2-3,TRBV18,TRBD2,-,CAGSGDSTDTQYF,TGTGCCGGAAGCGGGGATAGCACAGATACGCAGTATTTT
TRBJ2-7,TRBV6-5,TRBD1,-,CASKFGGTGTYEQYF,TGTGCCAGCAAATTTGGCGGGACAGGGACCTACGAGCAGTACTTC
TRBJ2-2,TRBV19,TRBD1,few,CASSGTGRTGELFF,TGTGCCAGTAGTGGGACAGGGCGCACCGGGGAGCTGTTTTTT
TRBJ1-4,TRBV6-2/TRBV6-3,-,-,CASSYRGTQNEKLFF,TGTGCCAGCAGTTACCGTGGGACCCAGAATGAAAAACTGTTTTTT
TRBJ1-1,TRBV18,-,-,CASSPPAGGGNTEAFF,TGTGCCAGCTCACCACCGGCCGGAGGGGGGAATACTGAAGCTTTCTTT
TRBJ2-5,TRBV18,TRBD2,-,CASSTGTSGQETQYF,TGTGCCAGCTCGACGGGGACTAGCGGGCAAGAGACCCAGTACTTC
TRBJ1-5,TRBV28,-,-,CASSLIDVGVNNQPQHF,TGTGCCAGCAGTTTAATCGATGTGGGGGTTAACAATCAGCCCCAGCATTTT
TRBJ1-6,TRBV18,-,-,CASSPLPGDSPLHF,TGTGCCAGCTCACCCCTTCCCGGGGATTCACCCCTCCACTTT
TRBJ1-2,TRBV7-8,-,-,CASSPTDFNYGYTF,TGTGCCAGCAGCCCCACGGACTTTAACTATGGCTACACCTTC
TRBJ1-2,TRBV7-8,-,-,CASSLGGAFGYTF,TGTGCCAGCAGCTTAGGGGGGGCGTTTGGCTACACCTTC
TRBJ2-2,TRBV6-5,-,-,CASIWGSGSTGELFF,TGTGCCAGCATCTGGGGGAGCGGTTCCACCGGGGAGCTGTTTTTT
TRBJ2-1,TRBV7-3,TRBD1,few,CASSSQDRGLGEQFF,TGTGCCAGCAGCTCGCAGGACAGGGGGCTGGGTGAGCAGTTCTTC
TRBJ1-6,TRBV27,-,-,CASSLRGGGRHNSPLHF,TGTGCCAGCAGTTTAAGAGGCGGGGGCCGCCATAATTCACCCCTCCACTTT
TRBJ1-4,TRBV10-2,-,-,CASYNRQTNEKLFF,TGCGCCAGTTACAACCGACAGACTAATGAAAAACTGTTTTTT
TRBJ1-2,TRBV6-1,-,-,CASSEDSAGRGRYTF,TGTGCCAGCAGTGAAGATTCGGCAGGCCGGGGACGCTACACCTTC
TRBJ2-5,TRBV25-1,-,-,CASTRVGRGETQYF,TGTGCCAGCACCAGAGTGGGCAGGGGAGAGACCCAGTACTTC
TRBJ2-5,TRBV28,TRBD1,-,CASTPTGSLRETQYF,TGTGCCAGCACCCCGACAGGGAGTCTACGAGAGACCCAGTACTTC
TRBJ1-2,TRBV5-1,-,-,CASSLGQSNYGYTF,TGCGCCAGCAGCTTGGGACAGTCCAACTATGGCTACACCTTC
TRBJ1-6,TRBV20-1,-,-,CSAASGSPLHF,TGCAGTGCTGCTTCAGGGTCACCCCTCCACTTT
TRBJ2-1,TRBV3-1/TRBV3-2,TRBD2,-,CASSPSGGGHYNEQFF,TGTGCCAGCAGCCCCTCCGGCGGGGGGCACTACAATGAGCAGTTCTTC
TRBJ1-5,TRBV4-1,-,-,CASSQEVIGVQPQHF,TGCGCCAGCAGCCAAGAAGTTATCGGGGTTCAGCCCCAGCATTTT
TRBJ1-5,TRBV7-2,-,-,CASSFIQRQPQHF,TGTGCCAGCAGCTTTATTCAGCGACAGCCCCAGCATTTT
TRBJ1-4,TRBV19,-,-,CASRTELGDEKLFF,TGTGCCAGTCGGACAGAGCTAGGGGATGAAAAACTGTTTTTT
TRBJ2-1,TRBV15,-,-,CATSRAGGPYNEQFF,TGTGCCACCAGCAGAGCTGGGGGACCCTACAATGAGCAGTTCTTC
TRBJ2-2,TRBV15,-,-,CATSPQLGFGELFF,TGTGCCACCAGCCCCCAGTTGGGATTCGGGGAGCTGTTTTTT
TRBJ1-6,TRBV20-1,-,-,CSARRYSPLHF,TGCAGTGCTAGAAGATATTCACCCCTCCACTTT
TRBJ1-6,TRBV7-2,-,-,CASSPRRSGAIPHF,TGTGCCAGCAGCCCACGAAGGTCTGGGGCGATCCCTCACTTT
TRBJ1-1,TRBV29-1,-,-,CSVGQANTEAFF,TGCAGCGTTGGCCAGGCGAACACTGAAGCTTTCTTT
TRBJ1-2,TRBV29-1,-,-,CSGLGGGLYGYTF,TGCAGCGGGCTCGGGGGGGGACTCTATGGCTACACCTTC
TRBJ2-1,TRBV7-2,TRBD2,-,CASSLLRGYPYNEQFF,TGTGCCAGCAGCTTACTGCGGGGGTACCCCTACAATGAGCAGTTCTTC
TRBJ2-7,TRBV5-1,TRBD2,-,CASSLSSGRWEQYF,TGCGCCAGCAGCTTGAGTAGCGGGCGTTGGGAGCAGTACTTC
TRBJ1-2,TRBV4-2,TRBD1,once,CASSPGQPRGYTF,TGTGCCAGCAGCCCGGGACAGCCGAGAGGCTACACCTTC
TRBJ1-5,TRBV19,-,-,CASMAGTTGGQPQHF,TGTGCCAGTATGGCCGGGACCACCGGCGGTCAGCCCCAGCATTTT
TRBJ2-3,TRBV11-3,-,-,CASSLDLLDTQYF,TGTGCCAGCAGCTTAGATCTTCTAGATACGCAGTATTTT
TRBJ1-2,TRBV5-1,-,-,CASSLNPQPLDGYTF,TGCGCCAGCAGCTTGAACCCACAGCCCTTGGATGGCTACACCTTC
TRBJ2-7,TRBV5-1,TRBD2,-,CASNTGGTYEQYF,TGCGCCAGCAATACGGGAGGGACCTACGAGCAGTACTTC
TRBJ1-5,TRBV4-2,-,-,CASSHEGGAGALGQPQHF,TGTGCCAGCAGCCATGAGGGGGGCGCAGGGGCGCTTGGTCAGCCCCAGCATTTT